Listed here are 29 T cell receptor beta chains from one sample, sequenced in a study of CD8+ T cells in alopecia areata. Sequencing relied on a cDNA template that was reverse transcribed from extracted RNA. Sequencing was performed with immunoSEQ multiplex PCR; in TCRdb, only in-frame clones are kept and a portion is missing. The profile covers under 300,000 clones, with over 45% appearing a single time and about 0.93% taken by the ten largest. Regarding treatment: oral pan-JAK inhibitor, 5-10 mg twice daily. The source was CD4+ T cells sorted from blood, collected at week 52, from a patient treated with tofacitinib. The receptor source for this set is a human donor with alopecia areata.

The J gene is TRBJ1-2, the V gene TRBV30; D gene uncertain. Germline CDR1 reads GTSNPN; CDR2 reads SVGIG (reference sequence). CDR3 length equals 13 residues. The V gene lost 4 bases and the J gene lost 8 bases, with 17 bases spanning the gap. CDR3 loop: CAWTERLYEGYTF. The CDR3 coding sequence is TGTGCCTGGACTGAACGCCTCTATGAGGGCTACACCTTC.

The V gene is TRBV6-5, the J gene TRBJ2-7; D perhaps matches TRBD2 (6 bases). The CDR3 loop spans 13 amino acids. V was clipped by 7 bases and J by 2 bases, with 12 bases between them. CDR1 and CDR2 from the germline V gene are MNHEY and SVGAGI. CDR3 loop: CASTKEGTYEQYF. The CDR3 DNA reads as TGTGCCAGCACCAAGGAGGGAACCTACGAGCAGTACTTC.

The CDR3 region has the DNA TGTGCCAGCAGTATTCACGGGGCCAACGTCCTGACTTTC. Its translation is CASSIHGANVLTF. V usage is TRBV27 and J usage is TRBJ2-6; D remains unclear. CDR1 MNHEY and CDR2 SMNVEV come from the germline V gene (reference sequence). With 5 bases removed from V and 4 bases from J, the gap between germline ends came to 6 bases. CDR3 length: 13 amino acids.

The chain recombines TRBV7-9 with TRBJ2-5; D perhaps matches TRBD2 (6 bases). Germline CDR1 SEHNR, CDR2 FQNEAQ (reference sequence). Trimming took off 0 bases at V and 5 bases at J, with 10 bases between the two ends. This CDR3 comprises 14 residues. The CDR3: CASSLAFGGETQYF. DNA of the CDR3: TGTGCCAGCAGCTTAGCGTTCGGAGGGGAGACCCAGTACTTC.

This clone was counted between two and nine times. CDR3 region: CAWSVVDGWNQPQHF. DNA of the CDR3: TGTGCCTGGAGTGTGGTGGACGGTTGGAATCAGCCCCAGCATTTT. The V call is TRBV30, the J call TRBJ1-5; no firm D call. This CDR3 is built from 15 residues. Germline V gene sequence: CDR1 GTSNPN, CDR2 SVGIG (reference sequence). Trimming shortened V by 0 bases and J by 4 bases, and 13 bases separated the two germline ends.

This clone was seen once. The rearrangement joins TRBV9 to TRBJ1-1, with 8 bases matching TRBD1. The germline CDR1 and CDR2 sequences are SGDLS and YYNGEE. Trimming removed 3 bases from V and 0 bases from J; junction bases left unmatched: 4. The CDR3 consists of 15 residues. This CDR3 reads CASSGGTGLNTEAFF. In DNA, the CDR3 is TGTGCCAGCAGCGGAGGGACAGGACTGAACACTGAAGCTTTCTTT. The full variable domain, its missing parts supplied by reference TRBV9 and TRBJ1-1, is DSGVTQTPKHLITATGQRVTLRCSPRSGDLSVYWYQQSLDQGLQFLIQYYNGEERAKGNILERFSAQQFPDLHSELNLSSLELGDSALYFCASSGGTGLNTEAFFGQGTRLTVV.

This chain links TRBV29-1 with TRBJ1-1; TRBD1 might be the D (5 bases). This CDR3 has 13 amino acids. V was clipped by 7 bases and J by 2 bases, with 14 bases between them. The germline V gene encodes CDR1 SQVTM and CDR2 ANQGSEA. The CDR3 sequence is CSATGTDNTEAFF. For the CDR3, the DNA is TGCAGCGCTACCGGGACGGATAACACTGAAGCTTTCTTT.

The chain links TRBV9 to TRBJ1-1; D ambiguous. Trimming took off 0 bases at V and 1 base at J, with 7 bases between the two ends. Germline V lookup: CDR1 SGDLS, CDR2 YYNGEE. The CDR3 runs to 14 residues. In DNA form, the CDR3 reads TGTGCCAGCAGCGTAGTACCGACGAACACTGAAGCTTTCTTT. It yields the protein CASSVVPTNTEAFF.

The V gene is TRBV29-1, the J gene TRBJ2-7; 7 nucleotides agree with TRBD1. The CDR3 is 15 amino acids. Germline V gene lookup returns CDR1 SQVTM and CDR2 ANQGSEA. V was pared by 1 base and J by 2 bases, with 8 bases of the junction left unmatched. In DNA form, the CDR3 reads TGCAGCGTTGAAGGAACCCGGACAGGAACCTACGAGCAGTACTTC. Protein product: CSVEGTRTGTYEQYF.

This clone was picked up a small number of times. This specimen includes other DNA sequences encoding the same CDR3. The gene calls are TRBV30 and TRBJ2-2; D is undetermined. CDR1 is GTSNPN and CDR2 is SVGIG in the germline V gene (reference sequence). This CDR3 spans 11 amino acids. The germline V and J ends were trimmed by 3 bases and 1 base, with 0 bases remaining between them. The CDR3 loop is CAWRNTGELFF. The CDR3 DNA is TGTGCCTGGAGGAACACCGGGGAGCTGTTTTTT.

V is TRBV7-9 and J is TRBJ1-1; the D is unclear. The CDR3 sequence is 14 residues long. Trimming took 2 bases from V and 3 from J, leaving 10 bases between them. The germline CDR1 and CDR2 sequences are SEHNR and FQNEAQ (reference sequence). CDR3 sequence reads: CASSLSPTDTEAFF. The DNA of the CDR3 is TGTGCCAGCAGCTTAAGCCCCACAGACACTGAAGCTTTCTTT. Using reference TRBV7-9 and TRBJ1-1 for the parts outside the CDR3, the full variable domain is DTGVSQNPRHKITKRGQNVTFRCDPISEHNRLYWYRQTLGQGPEFLTYFQNEAQLEKSRLLSDRFSAERPKGSFSTLEIQRTEQGDSAMYLCASSLSPTDTEAFFGQGTRLTVV.

The rearrangement joins TRBV10-3 to TRBJ2-7, with a weak D call TRBD1 (6 bases). Germline V gene data show CDR1 as ENHRY and CDR2 as SYGVKD. CDR3 size: 14 residues. The V gene lost 4 bases and the J gene lost 2 bases, with 12 bases spanning the gap. As DNA, the CDR3 is TGTGCCATCAGTGGGACAGAACCTCCCTACGAGCAGTACTTC. Its protein is CAISGTEPPYEQYF.

This clone was picked up one time. One end of the junction varies from germline; a read error may be responsible. V and J are TRBV30 and TRBJ1-1, with unresolved D. The CDR3 runs to 8 residues. Germline CDR1 GTSNPN, CDR2 SVGIG (reference sequence). CDR3 DNA: TGTGCCTGGCGAAACTCGGGCTTT. It codes for CAWRNSGF.

This chain joins TRBV29-1 and TRBJ2-3; tentative D call: TRBD1 (5 bases). The CDR3 has 13 amino acids. Germline assignment: CDR1 SQVTM and CDR2 ANQGSEA. Trimming left V 0 bases short and J 8 bases short, with 12 bases between. In DNA, the CDR3 is TGCAGCGTTGAAGACAGGTCCAGGGTTACGCAGTATTTT. Its translation is CSVEDRSRVTQYF.

This sequence joins TRBV13 and TRBJ2-7; 9 bases align to TRBD1. The V segment lost 6 bases and the J segment 3 bases; nucleotides outside the gene matches: 3. Germline CDR1 is PRHDT and CDR2 is FYEKMQ (reference sequence). This CDR3 region has 13 residues. CDR3 DNA: TGTGCCAGCAGACAGGGGGCAAACTACGAGCAGTACTTC. This codes for CASRQGANYEQYF.

This clone came up once. This chain links TRBV27 with TRBJ1-2; 7 bases align to TRBD1. V shed 5 bases, J shed 5 bases, and the junction held 17 bases outside the gene matches. The CDR3 covers 17 residues. Germline V lookup: CDR1 MNHEY, CDR2 SMNVEV (reference sequence). The CDR3 loop is CASSDSDRADLWYGYTF. CDR3 sequence (DNA): TGTGCCAGCAGTGACTCTGACAGGGCCGACCTCTGGTATGGCTACACCTTC.

This clone was seen a handful of times. The gene calls are TRBV4-3 and TRBJ2-5, with 10 bases that match TRBD2. This CDR3 is built from 15 residues. The V segment lost 1 base and the J segment 4 bases; nucleotides outside the gene matches: 3. Per the germline V gene, CDR1 is LGHNA and CDR2 is YSLEER. The CDR3 is CASSQGTSGVETQYF. CDR3 sequence (DNA): TGCGCCAGCAGCCAAGGAACTAGCGGGGTAGAGACCCAGTACTTC.

CDR3 nucleotides: TGTGCCAGCAGGAAAATAGGGACAACTGAAGCTTTCTTT. It yields the protein CASRKIGTTEAFF. The rearrangement uses TRBV9 and TRBJ1-1; D might be TRBD1 (6 bases). Trimming pared 5 bases from V and 5 bases from J, leaving 13 bases between. The CDR3 runs to 13 residues. The germline V gene has CDR1 SGDLS and CDR2 YYNGEE.

This clone was recorded a few times. The chain combines TRBV11-3 with TRBJ2-1; TRBD1 matches at 7 bases. The V gene end was trimmed by 6 bases and the J gene end by 10 bases; junction bases not matched to a gene: 3. The germline V gene has CDR1 SGHNT and CDR2 YENEEA. The CDR3 runs 11 residues. CDR3 region: CASSRGGEQFF. CDR3 sequence (DNA): TGTGCCAGCAGTCGAGGGGGCGAGCAGTTCTTC.

This clone was observed a few times. The V call is TRBV18, the J call TRBJ2-2; D not certain. This CDR3 has 15 residues. Germline V lookup: CDR1 KGHSH, CDR2 LQKENI. Trimming removed 1 base at V and 4 bases at J, with 10 bases between. CDR3 region: CASSPLGGPTGELFF. The DNA for the CDR3 is TGTGCCAGCTCACCACTAGGTGGGCCCACCGGGGAGCTGTTTTTT.

V usage is TRBV5-1 and J usage is TRBJ2-4, with a possible D match to TRBD1 (5 bases). The V gene lost 4 bases and the J gene lost 1 base, with 15 bases spanning the gap. The CDR3 is 16 residues long. CDR1 SGHRS and CDR2 YFSETQ come from the germline V gene. The CDR3 spells CASSRSGNGAKNIQYF. In nucleotides, the CDR3 is TGCGCCAGCAGCCGTTCAGGGAATGGGGCCAAAAACATTCAGTACTTC.

This clone showed up just a few times. V gene TRBV14 combines with J gene TRBJ2-1; TRBD1 aligns across 9 bases. The germline V gene has CDR1 SGHDN and CDR2 FVKESK. V lost 4 bases and J lost 2; bases outside the gene matches: 0. The CDR3 runs 14 residues. CDR3 DNA: TGTGCCAGCAGCCGGGACAGGGCCTACAATGAGCAGTTCTTC. It is translated as CASSRDRAYNEQFF.

This clone was seen a few times. The rearrangement links TRBV5-1 to TRBJ2-2; 7 bases line up with TRBD1. Germline CDR1 reads SGHRS; CDR2 reads YFSETQ. With 4 bases clipped from V and 0 bases from J, the junction kept 6 bases outside the gene matches. This CDR3 comprises 16 residues. The chain's CDR3 is CASSRAGTANTGELFF. CDR3 in DNA: TGCGCCAGCAGCCGGGCCGGGACAGCGAACACCGGGGAGCTGTTTTTT.

The rearrangement uses TRBV6-6 and TRBJ2-5, with a weak D call TRBD2 (6 bases). The J call is in doubt because the DNA end fits TRBJ2-7 better. This CDR3 comprises 14 residues. CDR1 MNHNY and CDR2 SVGAGI come from the germline V gene (reference sequence). DNA for the CDR3: TGTGCCAGCAGTCGGCGGGGTCCGACCTACGAGCAGTACTTC. Translating gives CASSRRGPTYEQYF.

This chain connects TRBV29-1 to TRBJ1-1; D remains ambiguous. The CDR3 length is 12 residues. Germline CDR1 reads SQVTM; CDR2 reads ANQGSEA. Trimming removed 2 bases from V and 3 bases from J, with 7 bases in between. CDR3 protein: CSVENQYTEAFF. The CDR3 nucleotides are TGCAGCGTTGAAAACCAGTACACTGAAGCTTTCTTT.

The genes are TRBV2 and TRBJ2-3, with 8 bases matching TRBD1. Looked up from germline, CDR1 is SNHLY and CDR2 is FYNNEI. Losses at the gene ends were 6 bases for V and 5 bases for J; bases not matched to a gene: 7. This CDR3 is built from 14 residues. The CDR3 protein is CASRDRGAGDTQYF. CDR3 in DNA: TGTGCCAGCAGAGACAGGGGAGCTGGAGATACGCAGTATTTT.

The chain joins TRBV6-5 to TRBJ1-5; TRBD1 agrees at 10 bases. From germline, CDR1 is MNHEY and CDR2 SVGAGI. This CDR3 region has 15 residues. Trimming cost V 5 bases and J 0 bases; bases outside gene matches: 1. CDR3 residues: CASSRDRGSNQPQHF. CDR3 nucleotides: TGTGCCAGCAGTCGGGACAGGGGTAGCAATCAGCCCCAGCATTTT.

The genes are TRBV30 and TRBJ1-2; the D is unclear. CDR1 is GTSNPN, CDR2 SVGIG, per germline (reference sequence). The length of the CDR3 is 13 residues. Deletions cut 3 bases from V and 6 bases from J, with 14 bases between. CDR3 DNA sequence: TGTGCCTGGAGCCTCATGAGGAGAGATGGCTACACCTTC. This translates into CAWSLMRRDGYTF. The variable domain in full, with the rest retrieved from reference TRBV30 and TRBJ1-2, is SQTIHQWPATLVQPVGSPLSLECTVEGTSNPNLYWYRQAAGRGLQLLFYSVGIGQISSEVPQNLSASRPQDRQFILSSKKLLLSDSGFYLCAWSLMRRDGYTFGSGTRLTVV.

This clone showed up many times. V usage is TRBV7-2 and J usage is TRBJ1-5; D might be TRBD1 (5 bases). Germline values: CDR1 SGHTA, CDR2 FQGNSA. This CDR3 is built from 13 residues. Trimming left V 5 bases short and J 7 bases short, with 12 bases between. This CDR3 is CASSPGQAQPQHF. DNA of the CDR3: TGTGCCAGCAGCCCAGGACAAGCACAGCCCCAGCATTTT.